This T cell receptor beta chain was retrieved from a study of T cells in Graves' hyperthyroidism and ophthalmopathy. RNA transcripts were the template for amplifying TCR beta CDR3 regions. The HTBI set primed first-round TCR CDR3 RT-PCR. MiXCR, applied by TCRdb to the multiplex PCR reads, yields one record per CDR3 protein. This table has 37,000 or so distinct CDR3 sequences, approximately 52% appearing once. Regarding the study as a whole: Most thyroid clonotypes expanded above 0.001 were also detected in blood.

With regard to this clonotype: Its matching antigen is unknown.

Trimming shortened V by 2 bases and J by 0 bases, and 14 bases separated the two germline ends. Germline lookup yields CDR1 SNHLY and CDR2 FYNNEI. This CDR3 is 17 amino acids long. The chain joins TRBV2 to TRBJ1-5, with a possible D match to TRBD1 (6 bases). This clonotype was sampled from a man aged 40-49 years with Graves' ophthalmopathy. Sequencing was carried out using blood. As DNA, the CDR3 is TGTGCCAGCAGTGAACAGGGTGGCAGGGGTAGCAATCAGCCCCAGCATTTT. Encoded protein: CASSEQGGRGSNQPQHF.